Below, 18 T cell receptor beta chains from the same sample are listed, as sequenced in a study of blood T cell repertoires in COVID-19. Some clones are missing from TCRdb's copy, which holds only in-frame ones; the method was immunoSEQ multiplex PCR. The sample shows some 150,000 clones, about 80% of them seen only once. The sample taken for sequencing was peripheral blood. The source of these receptors is a human donor in a cohort sampled during active COVID-19.

The chain is built from TRBV9 and TRBJ2-2; possibly TRBD2 for D (6 bases). V lost 0 bases, J lost 2 bases, and 11 bases lay in between. The CDR3 is 16 residues long. The germline V gene has CDR1 SGDLS and CDR2 YYNGEE. CDR3 sequence reads: CASSVGLAINTGELFF. The CDR3 DNA follows: TGTGCCAGCAGCGTAGGCCTAGCGATCAACACCGGGGAGCTGTTTTTT.

V and J are TRBV12-5 and TRBJ1-5; 8 nucleotides line up with TRBD1. CDR3 length: 14 residues. The germline gives CDR1 LGHNT, CDR2 FRNRAP. V dropped 5 bases and J dropped 6; count of bases not matched to a gene: 6. The CDR3 is CASGPGQGVQPQHF. The CDR3 DNA follows: TGTGCTAGTGGTCCCGGACAGGGTGTTCAGCCCCAGCATTTT.

A few counts support this clone. The chain uses TRBV19 and TRBJ1-5; D is undetermined. The CDR3 sequence is 13 residues long. Germline CDR1 is LNHDA and CDR2 is SQIVND (reference sequence). V shed 5 bases and J shed 7 bases, with 12 bases lying between them. DNA of the CDR3: TGTGCCAGTAGTCTGGGGAGGATACAGCCCCAGCATTTT. This translates into CASSLGRIQPQHF.

This clone was recorded once. The chain carries TRBV7-2 and TRBJ1-6; 7 nucleotides line up with TRBD1. The CDR3 is 17 amino acids. Germline CDR1 and CDR2: SGHTA and FQGNSA. After removal of 5 bases from V and 7 bases from J, the junction contained 14 bases not matched to a gene. CDR3 DNA: TGTGCCAGCAGCCCCGAAAAGACAGGGAGTCGAAATTCACCCCTCCACTTT. Translating it yields CASSPEKTGSRNSPLHF.

In this sample, this clone turned up once. CDR3 coding DNA: TGTGCCAGCAGTTACTCGGGGACAGGGATTAACCAGCCCCAGCATTTT. It codes for CASSYSGTGINQPQHF. J is TRBJ1-5 and V is TRBV6-2 or TRBV6-3, with 9 positions matching TRBD1. This CDR3 comprises 16 residues. After removal of 0 bases from V and 7 bases from J, the junction contained 7 bases not matched to a gene. CDR1 MNHEY and CDR2 SVGEGT come from the germline V gene.

Concerning this clone: One end of the junction is discordant with germline, which a read error may explain. The rearrangement uses TRBV24-1 and TRBJ2-1; no definite D call. CDR1 is KGHDR, CDR2 SFDVKD, per germline. This CDR3 is built from 13 residues. Here the CDR3 DNA reads TGTGCCACCAGTGATTTGTCCTCCAATGAGCAGTTCTTC. It yields the protein CATSDLSSNEQFF.

The chain has TRBV5-6 and TRBJ1-1; possibly TRBD1 for D (6 bases). The CDR3 contains 15 residues. Germline values: CDR1 SGHDT, CDR2 YYEEEE. The germline V and J ends were trimmed by 4 bases and 4 bases, with 17 bases remaining between them. The CDR3 region is CASSGGARGRTEAFF. DNA for the CDR3: TGTGCCAGCAGCGGGGGGGCCAGGGGCCGCACTGAAGCTTTCTTT. Complete variable domain (other parts from reference TRBV5-6 and TRBJ1-1): DAGVTQSPTHLIKTRGQQVTLRCSPKSGHDTVSWYQQALGQGPQFIFQYYEEEERQRGNFPDRFSGHQFPNYSSELNVNALLLGDSALYLCASSGGARGRTEAFFGQGTRLTVV.

The chain carries TRBV4-3 and TRBJ2-1, with TRBD1 matching over 11 bases. With 3 bases clipped from V and 7 bases from J, the junction kept 5 bases outside the gene matches. Germline values: CDR1 LGHNA, CDR2 YSLEER. CDR3 length: 15 residues. CDR3 loop: CASSHGQGAENEQFF. The CDR3 nucleotides are TGCGCCAGCAGCCACGGACAGGGGGCGGAAAATGAGCAGTTCTTC.

This clone was picked up one time. V gene TRBV7-9 combines with J gene TRBJ2-7; tentatively, D is TRBD2 (5 bases). Germline-derived CDR1 and CDR2 are SEHNR and FQNEAQ (reference sequence). The CDR3 length is 14 residues. Between the trimmed V and J ends, which lost 4 bases and 5 bases, there was a span of 15 bases. The CDR3 spells CASSSPRGQDEQYF. The CDR3 DNA is TGTGCCAGCAGCTCCCCCCGGGGTCAAGACGAGCAGTACTTC.

This sequence joins TRBV6-5 and TRBJ1-3; D possibly corresponds to TRBD1 (6 bases). The germline CDR1 and CDR2 sequences are MNHEY and SVGAGI. This CDR3 region has 15 residues. V lost 6 bases and J 1 base, leaving 13 bases between the germline ends. CDR3 coding DNA: TGTGCCAGCAGGGGGGCAGGGTCGTCTGGAAACACCATATATTTT. This gives the protein CASRGAGSSGNTIYF.

The rearrangement joins TRBV7-2 to TRBJ1-5; TRBD1 matches at 9 bases. The germline CDR1 and CDR2 sequences are SGHTA and FQGNSA. The CDR3 spans 14 residues. Trimming at V came to 5 bases and at J to 6 bases, leaving 5 bases not matched to a gene. The CDR3 region is CASSQQGAGQPQHF. The CDR3 nucleotides read TGTGCCAGCAGCCAACAGGGGGCTGGTCAGCCCCAGCATTTT.

This clone was counted a few times. V and J are TRBV6-2 or TRBV6-3 and TRBJ2-7; no firm D call. Germline CDR1 is MNHEY and CDR2 is SVGEGT. The length of the CDR3 is 11 residues. Trimming cost V 3 bases and J 9 bases, with 9 bases left between them. The CDR3 loop is CASSYEVRQYF. CDR3 coding DNA: TGTGCCAGCAGTTATGAGGTCCGGCAGTACTTC.

The genes are TRBV6-5 and TRBJ1-6, with TRBD1 matching over 8 bases. Germline CDR1 and CDR2: MNHEY and SVGAGI. The V gene end was trimmed by 5 bases and the J gene end by 10 bases; junction bases not matched to a gene: 10. This CDR3 contains 15 residues. The CDR3 sequence is CASSKPGQAGSPLHF. The CDR3 DNA sequence: TGTGCCAGCAGTAAACCGGGACAGGCTGGGTCACCCCTCCACTTT.

The chain is built from TRBV25-1 and TRBJ2-3, with 8 bases lining up with TRBD2. The CDR3 extends over 15 amino acids. V was clipped by 2 bases and J by 3 bases; unmatched bases: 4. Looked up from germline, CDR1 is MGHDK and CDR2 is SYGVNS. CDR3 sequence (DNA): TGTGCCAGCAGTGAACAGCGGGGGACGACAGATACGCAGTATTTT. This translates into CASSEQRGTTDTQYF.

As concerns this clone: Additional DNA sequences in this sample encode the identical CDR3. The chain employs TRBV7-9 and TRBJ2-7; D gene uncertain. Per the germline V gene, CDR1 is SEHNR and CDR2 is FQNEAQ (reference sequence). V lost 2 bases and J 3 bases, leaving 5 bases between the germline ends. This CDR3 contains 12 residues. CDR3 amino acids: CASSLTGYEQYF. DNA of the CDR3: TGTGCCAGCAGCTTAACCGGCTACGAGCAGTACTTC.

The rearrangement uses TRBV28 and TRBJ2-2; D gene unclear. V shed 7 bases and J shed 5 bases, with 11 bases lying between them. The CDR3 spans 13 residues. Looked up from germline, CDR1 is MDHEN and CDR2 is SYDVKM. CDR3 nucleotides: TGTGCCAGCACCCTTAGCTTTACCGGGGAGCTGTTTTTT. Translation: CASTLSFTGELFF.

The V call is TRBV20-1, the J call TRBJ1-2; perhaps TRBD1 as D (6 bases). CDR3 length: 10 amino acids. Germline assignment: CDR1 DFQATT and CDR2 SNEGSKA (reference sequence). V was pared by 6 bases and J by 10 bases, with 12 bases between. CDR3 nucleotide sequence: TGCAGTGCCAGGACAGCTGACTACACCTTC. It codes for CSARTADYTF.

The genes are TRBV3-1 (or the pseudogene TRBV3-2) and TRBJ1-5, with 11 bases aligning to TRBD1. J lost 5 bases, V lost 1 base, and 10 bases had no gene match. Germline assignment: CDR1 LGHDT and CDR2 YNNKEL (reference sequence). The CDR3 is 18 amino acids. DNA for the CDR3: TGTGCCAGCAGCCAAGGATCTCTCGGACAGGGGGCTCATCAGCCCCAGCATTTT. Its protein product is CASSQGSLGQGAHQPQHF.